A selection of T cell receptor beta chains follows, all from one sample in a study of neurological immune-mediated disorders. TCRdb re-derived calls from the 5' RACE reads in MiXCR, one entry per CDR3 protein. The table records 20,000 to 25,000 distinct CDR3 sequences, 10% of them present only once. The sequencing input was PBMCs. The source is a woman aged 60 to 75 with HTLV-1-associated myelopathy (HAM/TSP). The conserved cysteine and the conserved F or W are not part of the CDR3 here. Clone size appears in some rows only: once, few, many, or a class for an expanded clone.

abundance	v_gene	len	j_gene	CDR3aa
many	TRBV20-1	11	TRBJ2-1	SARQSSYNEQF
many	TRBV5-1	13	TRBJ2-7	ASSLGPGGTYEQY
many	TRBV25-1	12	TRBJ2-2	ASSVGPNTGELF
medium-sized	TRBV20-1	12	TRBJ2-3	SASSGGSADTQY
many	TRBV5-1	12	TRBJ2-5	ASSEGQAAETQY
many	TRBV7-2	14	TRBJ2-3	ASSLLAVLSTDTQY
.	TRBV4-1	13	TRBJ2-7	ASSQEKRGAYEQY
many	TRBV7-8	15	TRBJ1-4	ASSSISGTPVMGKLF
many	TRBV3-1	15	TRBJ2-7	ASSPSGAGGLDDEQY
many	TRBV20-1	13	TRBJ1-1	SARDIGQMNTEAF
many	TRBV20-1	11	TRBJ2-1	SATRTSVNEQF
.	TRBV2	13	TRBJ2-2	ASSKRQAETGELF
many	TRBV5-1	12	TRBJ2-5	ASSLSGGQETQY
medium-sized	TRBV20-1	12	TRBJ1-2	SASSGTGDYGYT
many	TRBV25-1	12	TRBJ1-3	ASRSGIDSNTIY
many	TRBV4-1	12	TRBJ2-7	ASSQPGQSREQY
many	TRBV4-1	15	TRBJ2-3	ASSQVVTKEGTDTQY
many	TRBV20-1	13	TRBJ2-3	STRAGGRGTDTQY
many	TRBV20-1	13	TRBJ1-1	SARARTGRNTEAF
.	TRBV7-8	13	TRBJ2-3	ASSLVRETTDTQY
many	TRBV7-7	12	TRBJ2-5	ASSLVDRAETQY
many	TRBV2	13	TRBJ2-2	ASSGGLSNTGELF
many	TRBV20-1	12	TRBJ1-2	SARETGRNYGYT
many	TRBV5-1	12	TRBJ2-7	ASSLLLTAEDQY
many	TRBV7-9	15	TRBJ2-3	ASSPKWQGAPTDTQY
many	TRBV5-1	13	TRBJ2-1	ASKPPAVFDNEQF
many	TRBV20-1	15	TRBJ2-1	SARDFLRGGAKDEQF
many	TRBV2	13	TRBJ2-3	ASTLAGGRTDTQY
many	TRBV15	13	TRBJ2-3	ATSRGGSGTDTQY
few	TRBV20-1	14	TRBJ2-7	SARAMGGNRGHEQY
many	TRBV5-4	14	TRBJ2-3	ASSFPTGGVTDTQY
many	TRBV11-2	15	TRBJ1-1	ASSLAGKGARNTEAF
many	TRBV5-1	13	TRBJ2-7	ASSPELQGAGEQY
many	TRBV7-9	13	TRBJ1-5	ASSILGGQNQPQH
medium-sized	TRBV20-1	12	TRBJ1-5	SAREGLSNQPQH
medium-sized	TRBV21-1	15	TRBJ2-7	ASSPRERGPTTYEQY
medium-sized	TRBV20-1	12	TRBJ1-1	SAAPVARTGEAF
many	TRBV10-3	10	TRBJ1-2	AISVSGNGYT
many	TRBV5-5	13	TRBJ2-7	ASSLVPDLGHEQY
many	TRBV20-1	16	TRBJ1-6	SARGDTGGVSYNSPLH
many	TRBV10-2	11	TRBJ2-1	ASSPALPSEQF
many	TRBV4-1	12	TRBJ1-2	ASSQEQGNYGYT
many	TRBV30	11	TRBJ1-2	AWSAAGSLGYT
many	TRBV6-5	14	TRBJ2-2	ASSYRPGGYTGELF
many	TRBV5-1	12	TRBJ1-1	ASSRGVMNTEAF